Each of the 28 T cell receptor beta chains below was sequenced from the same sample in a study of T-cell memory formation after mild COVID-19. From the 5' RACE reads, TCRdb called clonotypes with MiXCR, one entry per CDR3 protein. The sample consists of over 150,000 distinct CDR3 sequences, 10% to 15% of them appearing once. The sample consisted of PBMCs or a T cell subset sorted from them (not recorded which). The receptors were gathered from a young man who had mild COVID-19 (a few samples of this study predate the infection). Cell type and time point are not known.

This clonotype occurred a few times. J is TRBJ1-2 and V is TRBV4-3; 7 bases line up with TRBD1. With V trimmed by 0 bases and J by 5 bases, 12 bases remained unmatched. The length of the CDR3 is 17 residues. Germline CDR1 is LGHNA and CDR2 is YSLEER. CDR3 region: CASSQDLTGQRIYGYTF. The CDR3 DNA is TGCGCCAGCAGCCAAGATCTTACGGGACAGAGGATTTATGGCTACACCTTC.

The chain carries TRBV3-1 and TRBJ1-6; D may be TRBD1 (5 bases). The V gene lost 4 bases and the J gene lost 10 bases, with 17 bases spanning the gap. Germline CDR1 and CDR2: LGHDT and YNNKEL (reference sequence). This CDR3 region has 15 residues. The CDR3 coding sequence is TGTGCCAGCAGCCGATCAAATCAGGGTACCTCACCCCTCCACTTT. Its translation is CASSRSNQGTSPLHF. The full variable domain, its missing parts supplied by reference TRBV3-1 and TRBJ1-6, is DTAVSQTPKYLVTQMGNDKSIKCEQNLGHDTMYWYKQDSKKFLKIMFSYNNKELIINETVPNRFSPKSPDKAHLNLHINSLELGDSAVYFCASSRSNQGTSPLHFGNGTRLTVT.

This clonotype was recorded once. This chain uses TRBV5-1 with TRBJ2-7; the match to TRBD2 covers 7 bases. Unmatched junction bases numbered 14, after V lost 4 bases and J lost 4 bases. CDR1 and CDR2 from the germline V gene are SGHRS and YFSETQ. There are 16 residues in the CDR3. DNA of the CDR3: TGCGCCAGCAGCCTTAACCCAGCGGGAAACGGATACGAGCAGTACTTC. Residues: CASSLNPAGNGYEQYF.

This clonotype has only a few counts. The V call is TRBV5-1, the J call TRBJ2-1; 11 nucleotides agree with TRBD2. V was clipped by 3 bases and J by 5 bases; unmatched bases: 4. The CDR3 covers 15 residues. Germline CDR1 SGHRS, CDR2 YFSETQ. This CDR3 reads CASSSGTSGNNEQFF. Here the CDR3 DNA reads TGCGCCAGCAGCTCGGGGACTAGCGGAAACAATGAGCAGTTCTTC.

Ten or more counts support this clonotype. This chain uses TRBV7-2 with TRBJ2-5; D is perhaps TRBD2 (6 bases). Per germline, CDR1 SGHTA and CDR2 FQGNSA. This CDR3 contains 14 residues. Trimming cost V 5 bases and J 2 bases, with 12 bases left between them. CDR3 sequence: CASSHPGTQETQYF. CDR3 nucleotides: TGTGCCAGCAGCCACCCCGGGACTCAAGAGACCCAGTACTTC.

This clonotype was seen many times. This chain joins TRBV20-1 and TRBJ2-5; D perhaps matches TRBD2 (7 bases). The V end was cut by 6 bases, the J end by 5 bases, with 16 bases between. The CDR3 runs 13 residues. CDR1 and CDR2 (germline): DFQATT, SNEGSKA (reference sequence). The CDR3 spells CSAGRGARETQYF. For the CDR3, the DNA is TGCAGTGCCGGACGGGGGGCGCGGGAGACCCAGTACTTC.

CDR3 region: CASSHSRDGDYGYTF. CDR3 sequence (DNA): TGCGCCAGCAGCCATTCCCGGGACGGAGACTATGGCTACACCTTC. The chain is built from TRBV4-1 and TRBJ1-2, with a tentative D call TRBD1 (5 bases). The germline V gene has CDR1 MGHRA and CDR2 YSYEKL. The CDR3 covers 15 residues. The ends were cut back, 3 bases at V and 3 bases at J, with 14 bases in the middle.

This clonotype was seen a few times. This chain connects TRBV4-2 to TRBJ1-2; D is possibly TRBD1 (6 bases). The V and J ends lost 4 bases and 8 bases respectively, with 26 bases between them. Germline CDR1 LGHNA, CDR2 YNFKEQ. The CDR3 length is 17 residues. CDR3 in amino acids: CASSPLGGGPPGVGYTF. In nucleotides, the CDR3 is TGTGCCAGCAGCCCTCTAGGGGGAGGACCCCCTGGGGTCGGCTACACCTTC.

This clonotype was observed a handful of times. This sequence joins TRBV4-1 and TRBJ2-5, with 15 bases identical to TRBD2. The V gene's germline CDR1 is MGHRA and CDR2 YSYEKL. This CDR3 comprises 17 residues. Trimming took 3 bases from V and 5 from J; bases not matched to a gene: 7. In DNA form, the CDR3 reads TGCGCCAGCAGCCAGAGGACTAGCGGGGGGGCCCGGGAGACCCAGTACTTC. Encoded protein: CASSQRTSGGARETQYF.

CDR3 loop: CASSEAPSYSVGTEAFF. Written as DNA, the CDR3 is TGTGCCAGCAGTGAAGCGCCATCCTATTCTGTCGGGACTGAAGCTTTCTTT. V usage is TRBV2 and J usage is TRBJ1-1; unclear D gene. Germline V gene lookup returns CDR1 SNHLY and CDR2 FYNNEI. The V end lost 0 bases, the J end lost 5 bases, and 19 bases lay between the germline ends. This CDR3 is built from 17 residues.

The chain combines TRBV5-1 with TRBJ2-7; TRBD2 might be the D (5 bases). This CDR3 comprises 12 residues. The V gene lost 8 bases and the J gene lost 3 bases, with 12 bases spanning the gap. Germline CDR1 is SGHRS and CDR2 is YFSETQ. CDR3 nucleotide sequence: TGCGCCAGGAGGACGGGGAACTACGAGCAGTACGTC. Translating it yields CARRTGNYEQYV.

This clonotype was picked up a small number of times. This sequence joins TRBV5-1 and TRBJ1-1; no reliable D call. Deletions cut 4 bases from V and 6 bases from J, with 19 bases between. The CDR3 has 15 residues. The germline CDR1 and CDR2 sequences are SGHRS and YFSETQ. In DNA, the CDR3 is TGCGCCAGCAGCACCGAACTCAGGACGGCGGCTGAAGCTTTCTTT. It specifies CASSTELRTAAEAFF.

The genes are TRBV24-1 and TRBJ1-1; D not resolved. CDR1 KGHDR and CDR2 SFDVKD come from the germline V gene. V was pared by 4 bases and J by 5 bases, with 7 bases between. The CDR3 is 12 amino acids. This CDR3 reads CATSDPDTEAFF. The CDR3 nucleotides read TGTGCCACCAGTGACCCAGATACTGAAGCTTTCTTT.

This clonotype was counted only a few times. The rearrangement joins TRBV5-1 to TRBJ1-1, with D perhaps TRBD1 (6 bases). Germline lookup yields CDR1 SGHRS and CDR2 YFSETQ. This CDR3 is 14 amino acids long. V was trimmed by 3 bases and J by 1 base, leaving 10 bases between them. CDR3: CASSYNRANTEAFF. The CDR3 bases are TGCGCCAGCAGCTATAACAGGGCGAACACTGAAGCTTTCTTT.

This chain uses TRBV12-3 or TRBV12-4 with TRBJ2-7; D is unclear. The CDR3 covers 13 residues. The germline V and J ends were trimmed by 6 bases and 5 bases, with 14 bases remaining between them. The CDR3 region is CASSQTPIDEQYV. Written as DNA, the CDR3 is TGTGCCAGCAGCCAAACCCCAATAGACGAGCAGTACGTC.

The J gene is TRBJ2-1, the V gene TRBV27, with 9 bases matching TRBD1. The CDR3 extends over 15 amino acids. Unmatched junction bases numbered 7, after V lost 2 bases and J lost 8 bases. The germline V gene encodes CDR1 MNHEY and CDR2 SMNVEV (reference sequence). This CDR3 reads CASSLRGTGLHEQFF. The CDR3 bases are TGTGCCAGCAGTTTAAGGGGGACAGGGTTACATGAGCAGTTCTTC.

The chain links TRBV7-2 to TRBJ1-2; perhaps TRBD1 as D (5 bases). Trimming pared 2 bases from V and 3 bases from J, leaving 10 bases between. This CDR3 region has 14 residues. CDR1 is SGHTA and CDR2 is FQGNSA in the germline V gene. The CDR3 region has the DNA TGTGCCAGCAGCTTAAACGGGGGGGACTATGGCTACACCTTC. Translation: CASSLNGGDYGYTF.

This clonotype was seen only a few times. The chain has TRBV12-3 or TRBV12-4 and TRBJ1-1; D unclear. Trimming cost V 3 bases and J 1 base, with 9 bases left between them. The length of the CDR3 is 14 residues. CDR3 nucleotide sequence: TGTGCCAGCAGTTTTCAGGCCTCGAACACTGAAGCTTTCTTT. The encoded protein is CASSFQASNTEAFF.

This clonotype has more than one count but fewer than ten. This chain links TRBV24-1 with TRBJ2-1; D not resolved. The CDR3 sequence is 11 residues long. Looked up from germline, CDR1 is KGHDR and CDR2 is SFDVKD. Trimming removed 4 bases at V and 7 bases at J, with 4 bases between. The DNA of the CDR3 is TGTGCCACCAGTGAAAGGAATGAGCAGTTCTTC. It translates to CATSERNEQFF.

J is TRBJ1-2 and V is TRBV3-1; 7 bases map to TRBD1. Germline-derived CDR1 and CDR2 are LGHDT and YNNKEL (reference sequence). Trimming at V came to 8 bases and at J to 8 bases, leaving 8 bases not matched to a gene. The CDR3 totals 12 residues. The CDR3 DNA is TGTGCCAGCGCGACAGGGCGAAGGGGCTACACCTTC. It codes for CASATGRRGYTF.

J is TRBJ2-5 and V is TRBV5-1, with TRBD2 identical over 9 bases. The CDR3 has 17 residues. Losses at the gene ends were 1 base for V and 3 bases for J; bases not matched to a gene: 10. CDR1 and CDR2 from the germline V gene are SGHRS and YFSETQ. The CDR3 DNA is TGCGCCAGCAGCTTGAGATTCCAGCGGGGGGCCAAAGAGACCCAGTACTTC. Translation gives CASSLRFQRGAKETQYF.

This clonotype came up once. The chain links TRBV7-2 to TRBJ2-2; TRBD2 might be the D (5 bases). The CDR3 totals 14 residues. V lost 4 bases, J lost 7 bases, and 13 bases lay in between. The V gene's germline CDR1 is SGHTA and CDR2 FQGNSA. Written as DNA, the CDR3 is TGTGCCAGCAGCTCCGGGCCCCGGGGCGGGGAGCTGTTTTTT. Encoded protein: CASSSGPRGGELFF.

In its sample, this clonotype was seen a few times. The gene calls are TRBV7-6 and TRBJ1-2; TRBD1 aligns across 12 bases. V was pared by 5 bases and J by 4 bases, with 8 bases of the junction left unmatched. Germline CDR1 SGHVS, CDR2 FNYEAQ. The CDR3 runs 16 residues. The CDR3 spells CASSPAGQGAFYGYTF. DNA for the CDR3: TGTGCCAGCAGCCCCGCGGGACAGGGGGCCTTCTATGGCTACACCTTC.

This clonotype showed up just a few times. The chain employs TRBV7-9 and TRBJ2-7, with 12 bases aligning to TRBD2. The CDR3 totals 18 residues. CDR1 and CDR2 from the germline V gene are SEHNR and FQNEAQ (reference sequence). V gave up 3 bases and J gave up 0 bases; unmatched junction bases: 9. The CDR3 sequence is CASSLFVLAGGNSYEQYF. The CDR3 DNA reads as TGTGCCAGCAGCTTGTTCGTACTAGCGGGGGGAAACTCCTACGAGCAGTACTTC.

This clonotype was counted a few times. The chain uses TRBV29-1 and TRBJ2-1; D may be TRBD2 (5 bases). The CDR3 sequence is 13 residues long. The V end was cut by 4 bases, the J end by 7 bases, with 14 bases between. From germline, CDR1 is SQVTM and CDR2 ANQGSEA. The CDR3 DNA is TGCAGCGTTGTGGTGGCGGGCCGGAATGAGCAGTTCTTC. It codes for CSVVVAGRNEQFF.

This clonotype was recorded a few times. The V call is TRBV5-8, the J call TRBJ2-5; 10 bases agree with TRBD2. With 6 bases clipped from V and 5 bases from J, the junction kept 16 bases outside the gene matches. This CDR3 comprises 17 residues. Germline CDR1 and CDR2: SGHTS and YDEGEE. CDR3 coding DNA: TGTGCCAGCAAGGGTCCGCCTAGCGGGGGATTAGGGGAGACCCAGTACTTC. This sequence encodes CASKGPPSGGLGETQYF. The whole variable domain, remainder taken from reference TRBV5-8 and TRBJ2-5, is EAGVTQSPTHLIKTRGQQATLRCSPISGHTSVYWYQQALGLGLQFLLWYDEGEERNRGNFPPRFSGRQFPNYSSELNVNALELEDSALYLCASKGPPSGGLGETQYFGPGTRLLVL.

This clonotype was picked up a small number of times. The J gene is TRBJ2-3, the V gene TRBV7-2; 9 nucleotides agree with TRBD2. Per the germline V gene, CDR1 is SGHTA and CDR2 is FQGNSA. Trimming took 5 bases from V and 1 from J; bases not matched to a gene: 13. There are 18 residues in the CDR3. The CDR3 nucleotides read TGTGCCAGCAGCCCTAGAGGGCGGGGGGGCGTTCGCACAGATACGCAGTATTTT. This codes for CASSPRGRGGVRTDTQYF.

This clonotype was detected many times. CDR3 coding DNA: TGTGCCAGCAGCCAAGATATCAGGGGATCCTCCTACGAGCAGTACTTC. Amino acid sequence: CASSQDIRGSSYEQYF. The chain carries TRBV4-2 and TRBJ2-7; TRBD1 is a possible D gene (6 bases). The CDR3 is 16 residues long. Germline-derived CDR1 and CDR2 are LGHNA and YNFKEQ. Between the trimmed V and J ends, which lost 0 bases and 0 bases, there was a span of 12 bases.